One sample yielded the 3 T cell receptor beta chains listed below, sequenced in a study of shared clonotypes between healthy human individuals. Clones were sequenced by immunoSEQ multiplex PCR, and TCRdb holds only the in-frame ones, with some missing. The repertoire holds around 2.1 million clones, with approximately 94% as singletons. CD8 cells classed as naive were CD45RO-negative and positively selected for CCR7, excluding terminally differentiated effector memory CD45RA+ cells. Sequenced input: naive CD8+ T cells from PBMCs. Receptors originate from a man between 18 and 29 years old in good health. Some clones in this sample may be carry-over from other donors' samples.

J is TRBJ2-5 and V is TRBV5-4; 8 positions agree with TRBD2. The V gene end was trimmed by 1 base and the J gene end by 5 bases; junction bases not matched to a gene: 13. This CDR3 spans 17 amino acids. Germline lookup yields CDR1 SGHNT and CDR2 YYREEE (reference sequence). In nucleotides, the CDR3 is TGTGCCAGCAGCTTGTCGATTCCGGGACTAGTCCTCGAGACCCAGTACTTC. The encoded protein is CASSLSIPGLVLETQYF.

The chain has TRBV21-1 and TRBJ2-2. TRBV21-1 is recorded as a pseudogene. CDR3 length: 14 residues. In nucleotides, the CDR3 is TGTGCCGCGGTGGGGATTTCGAACACCGGGGAGCTGTTTTTT. Residues: CAAVGISNTGELFF.

This chain's CDR3 is CASSQGVRLPETQYF. CDR3 in DNA: TGCGCCAGCAGCCAAGGGGTCAGGCTCCCAGAGACCCAGTACTTC. The V call is TRBV4-1, the J call TRBJ2-5, with no clear D. The CDR3 loop spans 15 amino acids. The V end lost 1 base, the J end lost 4 bases, and 13 bases lay between the germline ends. CDR1 is MGHRA and CDR2 is YSYEKL in the germline V gene.